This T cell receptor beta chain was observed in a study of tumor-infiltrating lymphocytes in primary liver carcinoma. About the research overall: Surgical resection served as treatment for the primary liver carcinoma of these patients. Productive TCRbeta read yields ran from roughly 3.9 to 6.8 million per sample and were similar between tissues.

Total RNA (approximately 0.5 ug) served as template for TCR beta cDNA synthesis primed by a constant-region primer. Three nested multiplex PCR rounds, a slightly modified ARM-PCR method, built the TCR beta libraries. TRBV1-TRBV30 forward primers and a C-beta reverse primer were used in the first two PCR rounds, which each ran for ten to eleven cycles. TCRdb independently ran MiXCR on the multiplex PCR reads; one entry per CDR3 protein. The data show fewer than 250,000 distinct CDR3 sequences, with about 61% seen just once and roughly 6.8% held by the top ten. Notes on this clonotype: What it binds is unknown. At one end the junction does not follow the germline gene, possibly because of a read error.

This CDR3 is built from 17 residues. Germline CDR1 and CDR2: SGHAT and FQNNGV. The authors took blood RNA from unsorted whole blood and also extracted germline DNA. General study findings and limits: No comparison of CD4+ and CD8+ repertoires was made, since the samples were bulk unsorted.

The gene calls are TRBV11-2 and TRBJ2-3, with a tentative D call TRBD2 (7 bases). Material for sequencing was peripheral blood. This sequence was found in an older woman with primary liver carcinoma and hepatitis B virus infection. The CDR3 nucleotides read TGCGCCAGCAGCTTAGGGGGACTAACGTACGCGTCAGGTACGCAGTATTTT. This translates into CASSLGGLTYASGTQYF.